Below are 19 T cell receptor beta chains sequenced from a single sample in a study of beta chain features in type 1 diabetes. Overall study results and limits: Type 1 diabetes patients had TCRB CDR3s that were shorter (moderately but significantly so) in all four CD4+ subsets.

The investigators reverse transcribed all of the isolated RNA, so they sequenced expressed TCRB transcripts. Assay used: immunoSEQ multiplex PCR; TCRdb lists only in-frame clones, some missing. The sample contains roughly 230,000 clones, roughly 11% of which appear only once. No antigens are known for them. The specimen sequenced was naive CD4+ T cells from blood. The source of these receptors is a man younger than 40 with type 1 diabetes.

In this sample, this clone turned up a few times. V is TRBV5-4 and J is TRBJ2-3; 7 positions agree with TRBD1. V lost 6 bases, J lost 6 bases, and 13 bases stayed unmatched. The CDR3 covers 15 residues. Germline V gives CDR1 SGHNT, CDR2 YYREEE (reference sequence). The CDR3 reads CASTIGGRAADTQYF. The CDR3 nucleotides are TGTGCCAGCACGATAGGGGGCCGCGCGGCCGATACGCAGTATTTT. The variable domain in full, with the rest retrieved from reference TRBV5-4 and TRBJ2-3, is ETGVTQSPTHLIKTRGQQVTLRCSSQSGHNTVSWYQQALGQGPQFIFQYYREEENGRGNFPPRFSGLQFPNYSSELNVNALELDDSALYLCASTIGGRAADTQYFGPGTRLTVL.

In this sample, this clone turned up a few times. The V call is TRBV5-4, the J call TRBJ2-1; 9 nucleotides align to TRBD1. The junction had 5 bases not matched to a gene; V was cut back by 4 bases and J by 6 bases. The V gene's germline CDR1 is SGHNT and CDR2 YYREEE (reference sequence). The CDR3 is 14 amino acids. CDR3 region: CASSPGTGINEQFF. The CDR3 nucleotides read TGTGCCAGCAGCCCCGGGACAGGGATCAATGAGCAGTTCTTC.

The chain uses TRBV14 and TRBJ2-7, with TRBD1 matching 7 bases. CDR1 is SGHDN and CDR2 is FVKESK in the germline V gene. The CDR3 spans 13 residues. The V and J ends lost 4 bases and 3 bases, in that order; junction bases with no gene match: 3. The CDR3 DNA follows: TGTGCCAGCAGCCGAAACAGGGGCTACGAGCAGTACTTC. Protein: CASSRNRGYEQYF.

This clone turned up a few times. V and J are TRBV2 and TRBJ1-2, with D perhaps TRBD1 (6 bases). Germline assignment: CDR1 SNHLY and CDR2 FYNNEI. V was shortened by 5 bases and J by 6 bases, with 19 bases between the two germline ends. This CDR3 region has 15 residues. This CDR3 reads CASSPLRTVGNGYTF. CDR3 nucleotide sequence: TGTGCCAGCAGTCCCCTCCGGACAGTCGGGAATGGCTACACCTTC.

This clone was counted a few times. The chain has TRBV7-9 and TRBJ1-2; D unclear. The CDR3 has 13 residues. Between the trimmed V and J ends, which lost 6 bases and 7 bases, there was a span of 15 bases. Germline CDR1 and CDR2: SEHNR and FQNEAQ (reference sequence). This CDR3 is CASRLDAGTGYTF. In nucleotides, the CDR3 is TGTGCCAGCAGATTGGACGCGGGCACTGGCTACACCTTC.

The CDR3 DNA reads TGTGCCATCAGTGAGTCGGGAGGATCCACTGAAGCTTTCTTT. It yields the protein CAISESGGSTEAFF. The chain joins TRBV10-3 to TRBJ1-1, with D hard to call. Per germline, CDR1 ENHRY and CDR2 SYGVKD. Trimming cost V 0 bases and J 4 bases, with 9 bases left between them. This CDR3 region has 14 residues.

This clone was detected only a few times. As DNA, the CDR3 is TGTGCCAGTAGTCCGACAGGAAGAGCTGGCTACACCTTC. Amino acid sequence: CASSPTGRAGYTF. The chain links TRBV19 to TRBJ1-2; tentatively, D is TRBD1 (6 bases). The CDR3 sequence is 13 residues long. Germline loops: CDR1 LNHDA, CDR2 SQIVND (reference sequence). V lost 5 bases and J 7 bases, leaving 14 bases between the germline ends. Looking up the rest from reference TRBV19 and TRBJ1-2 gives the full variable domain: DGGITQSPKYLFRKEGQNVTLSCEQNLNHDAMYWYRQDPGQGLRLIYYSQIVNDFQKGDIAEGYSVSREKKESFPLTVTSAQKNPTAFYLCASSPTGRAGYTFGSGTRLTVV.

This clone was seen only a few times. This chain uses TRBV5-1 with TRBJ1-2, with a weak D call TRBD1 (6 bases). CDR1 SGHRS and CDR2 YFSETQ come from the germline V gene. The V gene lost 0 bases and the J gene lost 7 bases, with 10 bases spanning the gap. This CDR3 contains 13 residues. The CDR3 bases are TGCGCCAGCAGCTTGGACAGGGTCACTGGCTACACCTTC. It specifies CASSLDRVTGYTF.

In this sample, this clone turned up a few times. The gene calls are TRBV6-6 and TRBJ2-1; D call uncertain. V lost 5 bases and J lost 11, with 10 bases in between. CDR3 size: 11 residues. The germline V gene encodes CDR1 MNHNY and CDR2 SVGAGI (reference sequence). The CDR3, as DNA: TGTGCCAGCAGTGGAGCTATGAAGCAGTTCTTC. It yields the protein CASSGAMKQFF.

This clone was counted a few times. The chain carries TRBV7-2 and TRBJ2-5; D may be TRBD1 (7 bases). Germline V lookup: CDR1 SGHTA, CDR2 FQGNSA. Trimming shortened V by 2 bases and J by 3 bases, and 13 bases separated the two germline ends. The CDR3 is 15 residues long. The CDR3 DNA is TGTGCCAGCAGCTTACAGGGGGGTAACAAAGAGACCCAGTACTTC. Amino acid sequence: CASSLQGGNKETQYF.

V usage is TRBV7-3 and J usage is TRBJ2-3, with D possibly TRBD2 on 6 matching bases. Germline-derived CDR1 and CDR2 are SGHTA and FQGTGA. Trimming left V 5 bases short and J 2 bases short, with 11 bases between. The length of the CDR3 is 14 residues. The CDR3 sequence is CASSPGLVTDTQYF. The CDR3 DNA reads TGTGCCAGCAGCCCGGGACTTGTCACAGATACGCAGTATTTT.

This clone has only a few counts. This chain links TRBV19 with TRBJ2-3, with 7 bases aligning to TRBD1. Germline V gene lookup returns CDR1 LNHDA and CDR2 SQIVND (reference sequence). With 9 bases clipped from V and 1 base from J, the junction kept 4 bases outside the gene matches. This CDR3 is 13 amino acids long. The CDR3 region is CASRGTGTDTQYF. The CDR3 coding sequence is TGTGCCAGCCGAGGGACAGGCACAGATACGCAGTATTTT.

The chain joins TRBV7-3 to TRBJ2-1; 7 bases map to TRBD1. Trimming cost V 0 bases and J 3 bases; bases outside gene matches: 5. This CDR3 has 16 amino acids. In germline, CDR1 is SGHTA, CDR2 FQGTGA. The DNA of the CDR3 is TGTGCCAGCAGCTTAACCGGCCGGGACAGCTACAATGAGCAGTTCTTC. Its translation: CASSLTGRDSYNEQFF.

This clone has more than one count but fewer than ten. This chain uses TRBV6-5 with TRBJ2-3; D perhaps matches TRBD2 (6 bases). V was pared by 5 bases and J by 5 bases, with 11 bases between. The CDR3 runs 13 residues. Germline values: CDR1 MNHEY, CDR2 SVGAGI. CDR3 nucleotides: TGTGCCAGCAGTAAGACTAGAAAAGATACGCAGTATTTT. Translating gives CASSKTRKDTQYF.

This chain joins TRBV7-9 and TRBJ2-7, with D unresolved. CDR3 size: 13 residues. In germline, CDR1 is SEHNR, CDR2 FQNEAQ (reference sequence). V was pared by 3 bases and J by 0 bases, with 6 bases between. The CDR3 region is CASSLTASYEQYF. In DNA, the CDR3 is TGTGCCAGCAGCTTGACTGCCTCCTACGAGCAGTACTTC.

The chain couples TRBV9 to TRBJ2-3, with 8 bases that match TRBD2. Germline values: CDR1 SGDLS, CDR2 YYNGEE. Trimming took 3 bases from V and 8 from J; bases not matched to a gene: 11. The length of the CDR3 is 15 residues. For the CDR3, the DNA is TGTGCCAGCAGCGCCCCGGGACTAGGTGTCGGTACGCAGTATTTT. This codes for CASSAPGLGVGTQYF.

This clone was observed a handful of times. This chain's CDR3 is CASSLGTGTGGKLFF. The CDR3 DNA is TGTGCCAGCAGCTTAGGCACCGGGACAGGGGGAAAACTGTTTTTT. The rearrangement uses TRBV7-6 and TRBJ1-4, with 11 bases that match TRBD1. This CDR3 is built from 15 residues. Trimming at V came to 1 base and at J to 10 bases, leaving 5 bases not matched to a gene. Germline CDR1 and CDR2: SGHVS and FNYEAQ. Full variable domain (missing parts from reference TRBV7-6 and TRBJ1-4): GAGVSQSPRYKVTKRGQDVALRCDPISGHVSLYWYRQALGQGPEFLTYFNYEAQQDKSGLPNDRFSAERPEGSISTLTIQRTEQRDSAMYRCASSLGTGTGGKLFFGSGTQLSVL.

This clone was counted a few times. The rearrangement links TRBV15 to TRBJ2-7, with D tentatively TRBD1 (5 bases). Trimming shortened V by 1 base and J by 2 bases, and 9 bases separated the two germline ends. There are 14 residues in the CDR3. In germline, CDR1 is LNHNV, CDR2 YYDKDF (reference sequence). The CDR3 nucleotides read TGTGCCACCAGCAGAGGACAGCTCGCCTACGAGCAGTACTTC. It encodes CATSRGQLAYEQYF. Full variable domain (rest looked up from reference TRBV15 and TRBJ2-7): DAMVIQNPRYQVTQFGKPVTLSCSQTLNHNVMYWYQQKSSQAPKLLFHYYDKDFNNEADTPDNFQSRRPNTSFCFLDIRSPGLGDTAMYLCATSRGQLAYEQYFGPGTRLTVT.

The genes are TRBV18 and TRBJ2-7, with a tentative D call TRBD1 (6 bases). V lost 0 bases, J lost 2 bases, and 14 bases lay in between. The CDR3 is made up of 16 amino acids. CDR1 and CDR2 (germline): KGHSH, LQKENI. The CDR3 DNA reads TGTGCCAGCTCACCACCGGGGGCAACCGTTACCTACGAGCAGTACTTC. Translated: CASSPPGATVTYEQYF.